The source of this T cell receptor (beta chain) is a study of blood T cell repertoires in COVID-19. Germline assignment: CDR1 KGHSH and CDR2 LQKENI. The CDR3 consists of 16 residues. The J segment lost 7 bases and the V segment lost 2 bases, leaving 13 bases of the junction unmatched. The assay was immunoSEQ multiplex PCR, and TCRdb's table has in-frame clones only and misses some. The sample has 250,000 to 300,000 clones, approximately 93% seen once; the top ten hold 2.2%. Sequenced material: peripheral blood. The sequence was collected from a woman younger than 45 with COVID-19, enrolled during active disease. This sequence joins TRBV18 and TRBJ1-2; 7 bases align to TRBD1. The CDR3 loop reads CASSPEAGTARFGYTF. As DNA, the CDR3 is TGTGCCAGCTCACCAGAAGCTGGGACAGCCCGTTTTGGCTACACCTTC.